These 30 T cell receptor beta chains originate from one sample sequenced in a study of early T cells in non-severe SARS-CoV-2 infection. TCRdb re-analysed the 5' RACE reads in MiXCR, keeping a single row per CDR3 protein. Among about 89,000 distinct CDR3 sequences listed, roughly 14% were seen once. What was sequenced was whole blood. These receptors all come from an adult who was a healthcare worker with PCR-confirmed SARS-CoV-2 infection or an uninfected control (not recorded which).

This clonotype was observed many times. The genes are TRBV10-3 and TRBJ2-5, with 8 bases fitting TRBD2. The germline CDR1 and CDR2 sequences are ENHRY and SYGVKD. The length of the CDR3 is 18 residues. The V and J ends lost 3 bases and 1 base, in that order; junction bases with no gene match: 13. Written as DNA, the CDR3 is TGTGCCATCAGTGATCGCGGGGGGTCCACCAGCTCCCAAGAGACCCAGTACTTC. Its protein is CAISDRGGSTSSQETQYF.

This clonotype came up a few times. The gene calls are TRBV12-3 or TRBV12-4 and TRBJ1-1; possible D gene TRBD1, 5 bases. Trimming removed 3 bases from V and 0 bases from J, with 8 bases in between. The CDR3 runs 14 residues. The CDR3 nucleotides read TGTGCCAGCAGTTTTAGGGGATTGAACACTGAAGCTTTCTTT. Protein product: CASSFRGLNTEAFF.

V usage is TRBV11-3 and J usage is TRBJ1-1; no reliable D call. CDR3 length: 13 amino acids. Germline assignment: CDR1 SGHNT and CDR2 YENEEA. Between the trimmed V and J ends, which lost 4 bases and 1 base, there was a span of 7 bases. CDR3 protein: CASSYGRNTEAFF. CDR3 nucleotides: TGTGCCAGCAGCTACGGCCGGAACACTGAAGCTTTCTTT.

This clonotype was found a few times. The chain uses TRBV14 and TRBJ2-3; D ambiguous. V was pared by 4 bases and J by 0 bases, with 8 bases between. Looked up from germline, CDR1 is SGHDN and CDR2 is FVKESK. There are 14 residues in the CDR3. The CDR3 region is CASSPTPSTDTQYF. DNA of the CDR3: TGTGCCAGCAGCCCCACACCTAGCACAGATACGCAGTATTTT.

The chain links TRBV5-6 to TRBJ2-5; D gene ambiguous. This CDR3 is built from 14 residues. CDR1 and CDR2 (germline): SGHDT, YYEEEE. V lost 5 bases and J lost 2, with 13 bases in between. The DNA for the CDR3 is TGTGCCAGCAGTTCTCGGACGGATCAAGAGACCCAGTACTTC. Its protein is CASSSRTDQETQYF. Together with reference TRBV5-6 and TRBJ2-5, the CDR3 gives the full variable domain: DAGVTQSPTHLIKTRGQQVTLRCSPKSGHDTVSWYQQALGQGPQFIFQYYEEEERQRGNFPDRFSGHQFPNYSSELNVNALLLGDSALYLCASSSRTDQETQYFGPGTRLLVL.

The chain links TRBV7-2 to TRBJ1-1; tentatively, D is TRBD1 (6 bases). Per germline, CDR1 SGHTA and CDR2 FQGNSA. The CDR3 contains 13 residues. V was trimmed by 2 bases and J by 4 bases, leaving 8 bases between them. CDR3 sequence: CASSLTGSTEAFF. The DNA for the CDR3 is TGTGCCAGCAGCTTAACAGGGTCCACTGAAGCTTTCTTT.

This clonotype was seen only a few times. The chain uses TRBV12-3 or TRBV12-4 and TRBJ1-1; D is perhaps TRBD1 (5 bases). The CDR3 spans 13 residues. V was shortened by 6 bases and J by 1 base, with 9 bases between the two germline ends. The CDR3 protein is CASRLGTNTEAFF. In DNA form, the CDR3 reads TGTGCCAGCAGACTAGGGACGAACACTGAAGCTTTCTTT.

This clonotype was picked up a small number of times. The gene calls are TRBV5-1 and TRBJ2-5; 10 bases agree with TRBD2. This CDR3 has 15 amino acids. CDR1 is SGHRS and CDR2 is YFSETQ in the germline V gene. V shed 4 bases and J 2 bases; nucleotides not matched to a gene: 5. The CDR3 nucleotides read TGCGCCAGCAGCCCTAGCGGGGGCCAGCAAGAGACCCAGTACTTC. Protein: CASSPSGGQQETQYF.

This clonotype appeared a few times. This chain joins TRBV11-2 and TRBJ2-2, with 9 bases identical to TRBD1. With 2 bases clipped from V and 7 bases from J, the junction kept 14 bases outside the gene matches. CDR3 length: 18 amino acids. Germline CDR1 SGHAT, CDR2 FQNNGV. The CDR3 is CASSLSSHGDRVNGELFF. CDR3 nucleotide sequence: TGTGCCAGCAGCTTATCGTCACATGGGGACAGGGTCAACGGGGAGCTGTTTTTT. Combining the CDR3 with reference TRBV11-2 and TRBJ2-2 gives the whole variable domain EAGVAQSPRYKIIEKRQSVAFWCNPISGHATLYWYQQILGQGPKLLIQFQNNGVVDDSQLPKDRFSAERLKGVDSTLKIQPAKLEDSAVYLCASSLSSHGDRVNGELFFGEGSRLTVL.

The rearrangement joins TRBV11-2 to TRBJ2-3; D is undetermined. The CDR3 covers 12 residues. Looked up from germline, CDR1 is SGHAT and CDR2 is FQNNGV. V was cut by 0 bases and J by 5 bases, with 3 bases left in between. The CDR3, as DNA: TGTGCCAGCAGCTTAGACGAAGATACGCAGTATTTT. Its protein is CASSLDEDTQYF.

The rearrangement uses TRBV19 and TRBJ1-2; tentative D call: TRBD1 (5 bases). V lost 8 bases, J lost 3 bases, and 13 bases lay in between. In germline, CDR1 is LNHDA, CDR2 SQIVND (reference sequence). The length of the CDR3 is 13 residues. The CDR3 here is CASLGPGDYGYTF. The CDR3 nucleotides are TGTGCCAGTCTGGGGCCGGGCGACTATGGCTACACCTTC.

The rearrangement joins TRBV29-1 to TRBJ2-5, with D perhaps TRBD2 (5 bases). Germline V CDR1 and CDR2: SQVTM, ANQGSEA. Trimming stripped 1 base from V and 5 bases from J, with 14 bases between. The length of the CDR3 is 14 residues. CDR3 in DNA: TGCAGCGTTGAAGCCCATCGGGGTAGTGAGACCCAGTACTTC. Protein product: CSVEAHRGSETQYF.

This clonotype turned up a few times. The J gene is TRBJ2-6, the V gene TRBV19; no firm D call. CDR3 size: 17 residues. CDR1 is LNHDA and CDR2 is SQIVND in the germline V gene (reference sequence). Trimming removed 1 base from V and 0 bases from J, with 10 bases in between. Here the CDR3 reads CASSIARASSGANVLTF. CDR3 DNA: TGTGCCAGTAGTATAGCAAGGGCCAGCTCTGGGGCCAACGTCCTGACTTTC. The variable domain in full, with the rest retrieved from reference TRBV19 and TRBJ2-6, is DGGITQSPKYLFRKEGQNVTLSCEQNLNHDAMYWYRQDPGQGLRLIYYSQIVNDFQKGDIAEGYSVSREKKESFPLTVTSAQKNPTAFYLCASSIARASSGANVLTFGAGSRLTVL.

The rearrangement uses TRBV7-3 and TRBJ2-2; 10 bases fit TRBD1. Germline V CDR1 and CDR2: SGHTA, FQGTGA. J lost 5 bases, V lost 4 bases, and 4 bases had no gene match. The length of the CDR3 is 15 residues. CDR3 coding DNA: TGTGCCAGCAGCTCCGGACAGGGGGAGACCGGGGAGCTGTTTTTT. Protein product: CASSSGQGETGELFF. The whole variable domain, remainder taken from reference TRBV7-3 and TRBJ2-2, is GAGVSQTPSNKVTEKGKYVELRCDPISGHTALYWYRQSLGQGPEFLIYFQGTGAADDSGLPNDRFFAVRPEGSVSTLKIQRTERGDSAVYLCASSSGQGETGELFFGEGSRLTVL.

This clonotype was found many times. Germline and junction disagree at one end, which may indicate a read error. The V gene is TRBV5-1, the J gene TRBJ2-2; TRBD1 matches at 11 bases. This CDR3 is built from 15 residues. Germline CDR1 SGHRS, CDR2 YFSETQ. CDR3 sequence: CASSPGQGGTGELFF. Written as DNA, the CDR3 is TGTGCCAGCAGCCCGGGACAGGGGGGAACCGGGGAGCTGTTTTTT. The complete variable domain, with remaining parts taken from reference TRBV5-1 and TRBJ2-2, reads KAGVTQTPRYLIKTRGQQVTLSCSPISGHRSVSWYQQTPGQGLQFLFEYFSETQRNKGNFPGRFSGRQFSNSRSEMNVSTLELGDSALYLCASSPGQGGTGELFFGEGSRLTVL.

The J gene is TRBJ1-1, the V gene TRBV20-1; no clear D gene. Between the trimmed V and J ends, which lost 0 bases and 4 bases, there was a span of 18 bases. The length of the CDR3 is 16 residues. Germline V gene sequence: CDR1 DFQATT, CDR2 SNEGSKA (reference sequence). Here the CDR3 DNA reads TGCAGTGCTAGAGATAGGACGGGGTCGGGAGGCACTGAAGCTTTCTTT. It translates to CSARDRTGSGGTEAFF.

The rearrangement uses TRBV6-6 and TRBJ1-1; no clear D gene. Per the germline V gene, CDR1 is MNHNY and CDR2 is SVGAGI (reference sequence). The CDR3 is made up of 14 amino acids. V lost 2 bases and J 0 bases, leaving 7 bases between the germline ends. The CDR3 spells CASSYRRMNTEAFF. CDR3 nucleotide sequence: TGTGCCAGCAGTTACAGGAGGATGAACACTGAAGCTTTCTTT.

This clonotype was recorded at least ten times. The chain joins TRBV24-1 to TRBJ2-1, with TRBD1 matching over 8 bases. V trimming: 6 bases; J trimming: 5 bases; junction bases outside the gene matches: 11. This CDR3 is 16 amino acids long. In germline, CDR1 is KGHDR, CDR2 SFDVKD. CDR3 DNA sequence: TGTGCCACCAGTCGGACAGGGACCCCCAGAAACAATGAGCAGTTCTTC. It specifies CATSRTGTPRNNEQFF.

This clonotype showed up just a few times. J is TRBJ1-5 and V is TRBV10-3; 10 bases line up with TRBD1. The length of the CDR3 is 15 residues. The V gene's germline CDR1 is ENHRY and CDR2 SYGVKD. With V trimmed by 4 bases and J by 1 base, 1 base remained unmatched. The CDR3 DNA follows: TGTGCCATCAGTGGGGGACAGGGGAGCAATCAGCCCCAGCATTTT. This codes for CAISGGQGSNQPQHF.

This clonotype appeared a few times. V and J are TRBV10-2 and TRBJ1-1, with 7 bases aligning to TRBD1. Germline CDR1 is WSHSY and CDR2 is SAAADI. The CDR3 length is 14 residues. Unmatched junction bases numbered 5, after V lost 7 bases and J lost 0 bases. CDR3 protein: CASKGGQMNTEAFF. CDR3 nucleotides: TGCGCCAGCAAGGGGGGACAGATGAACACTGAAGCTTTCTTT.

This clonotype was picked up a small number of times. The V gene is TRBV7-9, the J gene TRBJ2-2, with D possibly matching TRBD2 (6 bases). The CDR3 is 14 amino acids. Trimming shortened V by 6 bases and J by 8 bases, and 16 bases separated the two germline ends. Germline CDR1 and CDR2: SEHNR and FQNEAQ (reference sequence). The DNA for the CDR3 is TGTGCCAGCAGAGCTCTCGGGGGATCAGGGGAGCTGTTTTTT. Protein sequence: CASRALGGSGELFF.

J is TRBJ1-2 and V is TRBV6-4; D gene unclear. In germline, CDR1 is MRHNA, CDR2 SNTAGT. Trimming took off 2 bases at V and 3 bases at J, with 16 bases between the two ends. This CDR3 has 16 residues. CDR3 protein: CASSDGYKAGDYGYTF. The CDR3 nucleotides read TGTGCCAGCAGTGACGGTTATAAGGCAGGAGACTATGGCTACACCTTC.

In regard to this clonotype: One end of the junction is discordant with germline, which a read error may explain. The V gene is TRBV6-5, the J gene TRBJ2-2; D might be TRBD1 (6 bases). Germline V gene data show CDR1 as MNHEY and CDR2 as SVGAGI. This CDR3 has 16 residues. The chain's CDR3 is CASSDSRGWDTGELFF. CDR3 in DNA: TGTGCCAGCAGTGACTCCAGGGGTTGGGACACCGGGGAGCTGTTTTTT.

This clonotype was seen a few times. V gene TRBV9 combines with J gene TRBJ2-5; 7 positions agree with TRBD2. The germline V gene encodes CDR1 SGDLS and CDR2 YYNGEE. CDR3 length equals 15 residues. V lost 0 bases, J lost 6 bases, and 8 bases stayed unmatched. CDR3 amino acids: CASSVDGGVPKTQYF. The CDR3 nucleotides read TGTGCCAGCAGCGTAGATGGGGGGGTCCCCAAGACCCAGTACTTC.

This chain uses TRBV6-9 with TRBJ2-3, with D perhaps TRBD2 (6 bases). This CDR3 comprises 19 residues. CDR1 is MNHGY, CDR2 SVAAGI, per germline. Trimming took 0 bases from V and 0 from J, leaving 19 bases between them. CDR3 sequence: CASSYSPGRMFSSTDTQYF. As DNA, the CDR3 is TGTGCCAGCAGTTATTCGCCCGGGAGAATGTTCTCTAGCACAGATACGCAGTATTTT.

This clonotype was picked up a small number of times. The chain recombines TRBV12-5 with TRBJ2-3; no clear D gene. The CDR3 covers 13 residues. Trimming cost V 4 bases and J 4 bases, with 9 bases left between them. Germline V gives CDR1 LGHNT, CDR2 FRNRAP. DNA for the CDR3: TGTGCTAGTGGTTCCCCGATATCAGATACGCAGTATTTT. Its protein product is CASGSPISDTQYF.

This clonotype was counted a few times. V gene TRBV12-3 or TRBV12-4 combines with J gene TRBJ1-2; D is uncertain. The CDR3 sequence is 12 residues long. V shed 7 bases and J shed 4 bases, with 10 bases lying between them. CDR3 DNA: TGTGCCAGCAATTCGGTTTTCTATGGCTACACCTTC. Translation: CASNSVFYGYTF.

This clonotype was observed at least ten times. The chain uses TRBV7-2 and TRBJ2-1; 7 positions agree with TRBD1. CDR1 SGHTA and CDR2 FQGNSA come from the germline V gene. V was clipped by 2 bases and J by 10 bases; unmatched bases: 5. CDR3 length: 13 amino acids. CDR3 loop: CASSLKTGWEQFF. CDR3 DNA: TGTGCCAGCAGCTTAAAGACAGGGTGGGAGCAGTTCTTC.

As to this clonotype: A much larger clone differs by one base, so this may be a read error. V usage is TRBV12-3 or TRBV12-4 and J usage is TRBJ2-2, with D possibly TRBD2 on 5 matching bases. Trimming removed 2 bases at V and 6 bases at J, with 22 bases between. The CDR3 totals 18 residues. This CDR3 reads CASSLRGWQSLLAGELFF. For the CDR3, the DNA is TGTGCCAGCAGTTTACGCGGGTGGCAGTCTCTATTGGCCGGGGAGCTGTTTTTT.

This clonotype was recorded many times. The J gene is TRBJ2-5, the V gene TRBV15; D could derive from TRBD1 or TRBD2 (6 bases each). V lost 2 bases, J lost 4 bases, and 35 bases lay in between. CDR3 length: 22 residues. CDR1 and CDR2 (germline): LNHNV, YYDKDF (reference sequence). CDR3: CATSRISLRLNRFEWGAETQYF. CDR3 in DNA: TGTGCCACCAGCAGAATTTCCTTACGTTTAAACAGGTTTGAGTGGGGGGCAGAGACCCAGTACTTC.